The 9 T cell receptor beta chains below all came from one sample that was sequenced in a study of blood T cell repertoires in COVID-19 (TCRdb year 2020). Libraries came from the immunoSEQ multiplex PCR assay. The source is immuneACCESS, and TCRdb retained only in-frame sequences with V and J called. Part of the clones is not carried over; for the studies checked, unresolved V genes explain less than half of this, and the remainder is unexplained. The sample has roughly 120,000 clones on record, 90% of them singletons. The ten largest clones represent under 2% of the sample. The specimen sequenced was peripheral blood. All receptors derive from a human donor with active COVID-19. The donor label of this sample is uncertain.

The V gene is TRBV5-1, the J gene TRBJ2-7; 12 nucleotides match TRBD1. The CDR3 runs 17 residues. Germline CDR1 SGHRS, CDR2 YFSETQ. Trimming took 4 bases from V and 3 from J; bases not matched to a gene: 11. CDR3 DNA sequence: TGCGCCAGCAGCATTAACTCCGGGACAGGGGGCTACTACGAGCAGTACTTC. This translates into CASSINSGTGGYYEQYF.

CDR3 sequence: CASRLAGGASSTDTQYF. CDR3 in DNA: TGTGCAAGTCGCTTAGCGGGCGGGGCCTCTAGCACAGATACGCAGTATTTT. This chain connects TRBV12-2 to TRBJ2-3; the DNA was not used to check the table's D call, TRBD2. TRBV12-2 is tagged as a pseudogene. This CDR3 is 17 amino acids long.

This chain connects TRBV19 to TRBJ1-2; D unclear. CDR1 LNHDA and CDR2 SQIVND come from the germline V gene (reference sequence). V dropped 0 bases and J dropped 3 bases, with 8 bases sitting between them. The CDR3 runs to 14 residues. CDR3 amino acids: CASSIEGLYYGYTF. For the CDR3, the DNA is TGTGCCAGTAGTATAGAAGGACTCTACTATGGCTACACCTTC.

This sequence joins TRBV4-1 and TRBJ1-1; no clear D. V lost 0 bases to trimming and J lost 0 bases, with 11 bases between them. The V gene's germline CDR1 is MGHRA and CDR2 YSYEKL. The CDR3 runs to 16 residues. CDR3 sequence reads: CASSQDGSVMNTEAFF. The CDR3 coding sequence is TGCGCCAGCAGCCAAGATGGCAGTGTAATGAACACTGAAGCTTTCTTT.

This chain links TRBV4-3 with TRBJ1-4; D possibly corresponds to TRBD1 (6 bases). The CDR3 is 16 residues long. The V gene lost 0 bases and the J gene lost 4 bases, with 12 bases spanning the gap. Germline V gives CDR1 LGHNA, CDR2 YSLEER. CDR3 in amino acids: CASSQDWTAINEKLFF. The CDR3 DNA is TGCGCCAGCAGCCAAGACTGGACAGCAATTAATGAAAAACTGTTTTTT.

This rearrangement joins TRBV6-5 to TRBJ1-1; 8 bases agree with TRBD1. CDR3 length: 14 residues. Germline CDR1 MNHEY, CDR2 SVGAGI. With 4 bases clipped from V and 3 bases from J, the junction kept 4 bases outside the gene matches. CDR3 sequence: CASSSATGDTEAFF. The CDR3, as DNA: TGTGCCAGCAGTTCCGCGACAGGGGACACTGAAGCTTTCTTT.

The rearrangement links TRBV30 to TRBJ2-1; 14 bases agree with TRBD2. V shed 1 base and J 7 bases; nucleotides not matched to a gene: 12. Germline V lookup: CDR1 GTSNPN, CDR2 SVGIG (reference sequence). The length of the CDR3 is 18 residues. CDR3 sequence reads: CAWSASRTSGGFRNEQFF. CDR3 in DNA: TGTGCCTGGAGTGCTAGCCGGACTAGCGGGGGGTTTCGTAATGAGCAGTTCTTC.

This sequence joins TRBV3-1 (or the pseudogene TRBV3-2) and TRBJ1-1, with D perhaps matching TRBD1 (5 bases). Germline CDR1 reads LGHDT; CDR2 reads YNNKEL (reference sequence). The length of the CDR3 is 13 residues. The V gene lost 1 base and the J gene lost 10 bases, with 13 bases spanning the gap. The CDR3: CASSQAEGWGAFF. The CDR3 DNA reads TGTGCCAGCAGCCAAGCGGAGGGGTGGGGAGCTTTCTTT.

The chain employs TRBV5-1 and TRBJ1-5; possibly TRBD1 for D (5 bases). V dropped 0 bases and J dropped 0 bases, with 16 bases sitting between them. The CDR3 loop spans 18 amino acids. Germline lookup yields CDR1 SGHRS and CDR2 YFSETQ. In DNA form, the CDR3 reads TGCGCCAGCAGCTTGGACATGAGTCGGGGGGATAGCAATCAGCCCCAGCATTTT. Translation gives CASSLDMSRGDSNQPQHF.